This is a list of T cell receptor beta chains from one sample in a study of OX40 agonist ivuxolimab in advanced cancers. Profiling relied on immunoSEQ multiplex PCR, and the TCRdb table lists in-frame clones only, not all of them. Of tens of thousands of clones detected, about 90% appear once; the ten largest clones hold about 4%. Sequences were derived from CD4+ or CD8+ T cells sorted from blood, sampled in a trial of the OX40 agonist ivuxolimab. These receptors were obtained from an adult with an advanced solid tumor such as melanoma, head and neck, liver or kidney cancer. Both conserved end residues are part of each CDR3. The D gene is left open where the match is weak. Not every row has a clone size; where given, it reads once, few, many or a size class.

J gene,V gene,clone size,D gene,CDR3 protein,CDR3 DNA
TRBJ2-1,TRBV7-9,NA,NA,CASSLTRAGYNEQFF,TGTGCCAGCAGCCTTACCAGGGCTGGCTACAATGAGCAGTTCTTC
TRBJ2-7,TRBV7-9,NA,NA,CASSLDAQNYEQYF,TGTGCCAGCAGCTTAGATGCACAGAACTACGAGCAGTACTTC
TRBJ1-1,TRBV5-1,NA,TRBD1,CASRVTFQPTGIAEAFF,TGCGCCAGCAGGGTCACTTTCCAGCCGACAGGGATCGCTGAAGCTTTCTTT
TRBJ2-5,TRBV5-1,NA,TRBD2,CASRAWVAGGETQYF,TGCGCCAGTAGGGCCTGGGTAGCGGGAGGAGAGACCCAGTACTTC
TRBJ2-1,TRBV4-3,NA,NA,CASSEHPLQGPFF,TGCGCCAGCAGCGAACACCCGTTACAAGGTCCGTTCTTC
TRBJ2-5,TRBV29-1,NA,TRBD1,CSAQGQETQYF,TGCAGCGCACAGGGGCAAGAGACCCAGTACTTC
TRBJ2-7,TRBV18,NA,TRBD1,CASSPTDRATSYEQYF,TGTGCCAGCTCACCAACGGACAGGGCGACATCATACGAGCAGTACTTC
TRBJ2-2,TRBV6-6,NA,NA,CASSYGVGELFF,TGTGCCAGCAGCTACGGGGTCGGGGAGCTGTTTTTT
TRBJ1-1,TRBV13,NA,NA,CASSRGWTEAFF,TGTGCCAGCAGCCGGGGGTGGACTGAAGCTTTCTTT
TRBJ2-2,TRBV4-1,NA,TRBD2,CASSLGLAGRLFF,TGCGCCAGCAGCTTAGGACTAGCGGGAAGGCTGTTTTTT
TRBJ1-2,TRBV1,medium-sized,NA,CTSSHRSGTNYGYTF,TGCACCAGCAGCCACCGCAGCGGGACTAACTATGGCTACACCTTC
TRBJ2-7,TRBV19,NA,NA,CASTPSGATYEQYF,TGTGCCAGTACCCCGTCTGGGGCGACCTACGAGCAGTACTTC
TRBJ2-7,TRBV18,NA,NA,CASSPDFPSYEQYF,TGTGCCAGCTCACCCGACTTCCCTTCCTACGAGCAGTACTTC
TRBJ2-5,TRBV7-3,NA,TRBD1,CASSSQGASLETQYF,TGTGCCAGCAGCTCACAGGGGGCGTCCCTAGAGACCCAGTACTTC
TRBJ1-6,TRBV28,NA,NA,CASSSYSPVLHF,TGTGCCAGCAGTTCCTACAGCCCAGTCCTCCACTTT
TRBJ2-2,TRBV7-9,NA,NA,CASSPSGTLNTGELFF,TGTGCCAGCAGCCCATCCGGGACACTGAACACCGGGGAGCTGTTTTTT
TRBJ2-3,TRBV27,NA,TRBD2,CASSFPSGGTDTQYF,TGTGCCAGCAGTTTCCCTAGCGGGGGCACAGATACGCAGTATTTT
TRBJ2-1,TRBV19,NA,TRBD2,CASSVAGGPLFDEQFF,TGTGCCAGTAGCGTAGCGGGGGGGCCGTTATTTGATGAGCAGTTCTTC
TRBJ2-7,TRBV28,NA,NA,CASSPGGSYEQYF,TGTGCCAGCAGTCCAGGGGGGTCCTACGAGCAGTACTTC
TRBJ1-5,TRBV7-9,NA,NA,CASSLEGGQPQHF,TGTGCCAGCAGCTTAGAGGGCGGCCAGCCCCAGCATTTT
TRBJ1-1,TRBV7-9,NA,NA,CASSLGRGIEAFF,TGTGCCAGCAGCTTGGGACGGGGAATTGAAGCTTTCTTT
TRBJ2-7,TRBV27,NA,TRBD1,CASSDRAYEQYF,TGTGCCAGCAGCGACAGGGCCTACGAGCAGTACTTC
TRBJ2-5,TRBV4-1,NA,NA,CASSQDTGQETQYF,TGCGCCAGCAGCCAAGATACAGGGCAAGAGACCCAGTACTTC
TRBJ2-3,TRBV9,NA,NA,CASSLEPDTQYF,TGTGCCAGCAGCCTCGAGCCAGATACGCAGTATTTT
TRBJ2-3,TRBV28,NA,NA,CASSLWGSSSTDTQYF,TGTGCCAGCAGTTTATGGGGGTCCTCTAGCACAGATACGCAGTATTTT
TRBJ2-3,TRBV7-8,NA,NA,CASSLRFDTQYF,TGTGCCAGCAGCTTAAGGTTCGATACGCAGTATTTT
TRBJ1-1,TRBV5-1,NA,TRBD1,CASSLGTGTPEAFF,TGCGCCAGCAGCTTGGGGACAGGGACGCCTGAAGCTTTCTTT
TRBJ1-2,TRBV28,NA,NA,CASSLWGPAYDGYTF,TGTGCCAGCAGTTTATGGGGACCTGCCTACGACGGCTACACCTTC
TRBJ1-1,TRBV19,NA,NA,CASGGPIEAFF,TGTGCCAGTGGGGGTCCAATTGAAGCTTTCTTT
TRBJ2-1,TRBV5-1,NA,NA,CASSLVAGHNEQFF,TGCGCCAGCAGCTTGGTTGCCGGACACAATGAGCAGTTCTTC
TRBJ1-1,TRBV6-5,few,NA,CASSYSPGLRTEAFF,TGTGCCAGCAGTTACTCGCCGGGTTTGAGGACTGAAGCTTTCTTT
TRBJ2-1,TRBV13,NA,NA,CASSLSDYNEQFF,TGTGCCAGCAGCTTAAGCGACTACAATGAGCAGTTCTTC
TRBJ1-2,TRBV7-6,NA,TRBD1,CASSLALGQRDGYTF,TGTGCCAGCAGCTTAGCGCTGGGACAGCGCGATGGCTACACCTTC